This T cell receptor (beta chain) was retrieved from a study of T cell responses to AZD1222 COVID-19 vaccine. Regarding this clone: Antigen specificity is unknown.

Assay: immunoSEQ multiplex PCR; the TCRdb copy retains only in-frame clones and omits some. Here the sample spans approximately 200,000 clones, about 94% being singletons. Overall study findings and caveats: Scientists sampled the repertoires only once the peak T cell response had passed. Recipients of AZD1222 seropositive at baseline numbered only 5 to 7. White British people made up most donors, females outnumbered males, and clonal diversity was possibly underestimated.

This receptor was identified in an adult who received the MenACWY meningococcal vaccine as a control. This specimen was peripheral blood, taken 28 days after the second dose of the MenACWY control vaccine.

CDR3 coding DNA: TGTGCCAGCAGCTACAGCGGGGGGCCCCAAGAGACCCAGTACTTC. Its protein is CASSYSGGPQETQYF. The chain has TRBV11-1 and TRBJ2-5; TRBD2 aligns across 9 bases. V gave up 4 bases and J gave up 1 base; unmatched junction bases: 4. The CDR3 length is 15 residues. Germline assignment: CDR1 SGHAT and CDR2 FQDESV (reference sequence).